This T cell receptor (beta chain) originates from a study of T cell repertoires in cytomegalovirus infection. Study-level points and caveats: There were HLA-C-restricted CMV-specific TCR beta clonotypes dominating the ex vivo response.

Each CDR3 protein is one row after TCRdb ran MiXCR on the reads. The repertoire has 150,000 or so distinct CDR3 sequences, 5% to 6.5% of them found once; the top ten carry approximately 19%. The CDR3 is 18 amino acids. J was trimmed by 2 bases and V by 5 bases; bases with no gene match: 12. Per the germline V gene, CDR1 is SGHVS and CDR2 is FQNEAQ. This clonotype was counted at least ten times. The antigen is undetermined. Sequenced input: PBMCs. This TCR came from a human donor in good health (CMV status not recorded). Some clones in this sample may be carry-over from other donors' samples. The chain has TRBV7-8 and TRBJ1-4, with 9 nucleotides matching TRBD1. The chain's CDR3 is CASSQRQGEFITNEKLFF. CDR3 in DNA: TGTGCCAGCAGCCAGAGACAGGGGGAGTTCATTACTAATGAAAAACTGTTTTTT.